At least ten counts were recorded for the clone carrying this T cell receptor beta chain. Its antigen is undetermined. A single record per CDR3 protein comes from TCRdb applying MiXCR to the reads. The data hold about 2,500 distinct CDR3 sequences, with less than 30% observed a single time. CDR1 and CDR2 (germline): SQVTM, ANQGSEA. The J segment lost 2 bases and the V segment lost 6 bases, leaving 8 bases of the junction unmatched. The CDR3 totals 14 residues. The data were obtained in a study of lung T cells in sarcoidosis with Löfgren's syndrome. Study findings and constraints: Multiple Löfgren's syndrome patients reportedly shared TRAV12-1 and TRBV2 CDR3 motifs. Sarcoidosis antigen recognition was only suggested, antigen unidentified.

This clonotype was sampled from a human donor with sarcoidosis (Löfgren's syndrome or another form), or a control subject (not recorded which). The J gene is TRBJ2-7, the V gene TRBV29-1; 9 positions match TRBD2. Sequencing used CD4+ T cells from PBMCs. CDR3 DNA: TGCAGCGTGACGGGTGCTAGCGGGACCTACGAGCAGTACTTC. Its protein product is CSVTGASGTYEQYF.